These T cell receptor beta chains were read from a single sample in a study of shared clonotypes between healthy human individuals. Here immunoSEQ multiplex PCR was the method, and the copy in TCRdb shows in-frame clones only, minus some. Counted here are some 800,000 clones, nearly 95% occurring once; the ten biggest clones make up 24%. The specimen sequenced was naive CD8+ T cells sorted from blood. The receptors come from a man in his thirties or forties in good health. Both conserved end residues are part of each CDR3. Fields, in order: clone size, D gene, CDR3 length, V gene, J gene, CDR3 protein, CDR3 DNA. A D gene is named only where the DNA matches it firmly. Clone size is shown for a subset of rows, as once, few, many or a class of expanded clone.

>-|TRBD2|16|TRBV2|TRBJ2-5
CASPPQAGGPRETQYF
TGTGCCAGCCCCCCGCAAGCGGGAGGGCCGAGAGAGACCCAGTACTTC
>-|-|14|TRBV29-1|TRBJ2-7
CSVDDRPDSYEQYF
TGCAGCGTGGACGACAGGCCGGACTCCTACGAGCAGTACTTC
>-|-|14|TRBV5-4|TRBJ2-2
CASSLVDSTGELFF
TGTGCCAGCAGCTTGGTGGACAGCACCGGGGAGCTGTTTTTT
>-|-|14|TRBV27|TRBJ1-5
CASTPVEGGQPQHF
TGTGCCAGCACCCCGGTGGAAGGCGGTCAGCCCCAGCATTTT
>-|-|15|TRBV5-4|TRBJ2-3
CASSLVTGLPDTQYF
TGTGCCAGCAGCTTGGTCACAGGGCTCCCAGATACGCAGTATTTT
>-|-|15|TRBV7-9|TRBJ1-1
CASSLGPGRNTEAFF
TGTGCCAGCAGCTTAGGCCCCGGGAGAAACACTGAAGCTTTCTTT
>-|TRBD2|16|TRBV27|TRBJ2-3
CASSLMASGSPDTQYF
TGTGCCAGCAGTTTAATGGCTAGCGGGAGCCCAGATACGCAGTATTTT
>-|-|15|TRBV4-3|TRBJ2-3
CASSQDWDFTDTQYF
TGCGCCAGCAGCCAAGATTGGGACTTCACAGATACGCAGTATTTT
>-|-|13|TRBV19|TRBJ2-7
CASSPSHLYEQYF
TGTGCCAGTAGTCCCTCCCACCTCTACGAGCAGTACTTC
>-|-|12|TRBV25-1|TRBJ1-2
CASSEGAGRHTF
TGTGCCAGCAGTGAGGGGGCAGGGAGGCACACCTTC
>-|TRBD2|16|TRBV4-3|TRBJ2-1
CASSLRGRADFHEQFF
TGCGCCAGCAGCCTTCGCGGGAGGGCCGATTTCCATGAGCAGTTCTTC
>-|-|13|TRBV7-9|TRBJ2-7
CASSPLGEHEQYF
TGTGCCAGCAGCCCCTTGGGAGAACACGAGCAGTACTTC
>-|-|13|TRBV14|TRBJ2-7
CASSQVPLYEQYF
TGTGCCAGCAGCCAAGTTCCTCTCTACGAGCAGTACTTC
>-|-|12|TRBV5-1|TRBJ2-5
CASSLDQETQYF
TGCGCCAGCAGCTTGGACCAAGAGACCCAGTACTTC
>-|TRBD1|20|TRBV28|TRBJ2-6
CASSLWDSLGKHSGANVLTF
TGTGCCAGCAGTTTGTGGGACAGCCTAGGGAAACACTCTGGGGCCAACGTCCTGACTTTC
>-|-|15|TRBV4-3|TRBJ1-3
CASSPGGGSGNTIYF
TGCGCCAGCAGCCCCGGGGGGGGCTCTGGAAACACCATATATTTT
>-|-|16|TRBV2|TRBJ1-5
CASTKNPPQGGQPQHF
TGTGCCAGCACCAAAAACCCCCCACAGGGTGGACAGCCCCAGCATTTT
>-|-|16|TRBV7-9|TRBJ2-7
CASSLVGGRGTYEQYF
TGTGCCAGCAGCTTAGTAGGAGGAAGGGGCACGTACGAGCAGTACTTC
>-|-|15|TRBV7-8|TRBJ1-1
CASSYQQGGGTEAFF
TGTGCCAGCAGTTATCAACAGGGTGGGGGCACTGAAGCTTTCTTT
>-|TRBD1|14|TRBV7-8|TRBJ2-7
CASSLRDSYYEQYF
TGTGCCAGCAGCCTCCGGGACAGTTACTACGAGCAGTACTTC
>-|TRBD1|14|TRBV7-3|TRBJ2-5
CASSFGGQGETQYF
TGTGCCAGCAGCTTCGGGGGACAGGGAGAGACCCAGTACTTC
>-|-|11|TRBV20-1|TRBJ2-1
CSGVDYNEQFF
TGCAGTGGGGTGGACTACAATGAGCAGTTCTTC
>-|TRBD1|14|TRBV15|TRBJ2-7
CATSLGQGALEQYF
TGTGCCACCAGTCTGGGACAGGGGGCACTCGAGCAGTACTTC
>-|TRBD2|15|TRBV7-9|TRBJ2-1
CASSGTSSPYNEQFF
TGTGCCAGCAGCGGGACTAGCAGCCCCTACAATGAGCAGTTCTTC
>-|-|13|TRBV27|TRBJ1-2
CASSFTANYGYTF
TGTGCCAGCAGTTTCACAGCTAACTATGGCTACACCTTC
>-|TRBD1|16|TRBV7-8|TRBJ2-7
CASSYPRDRASYEQYF
TGTGCCAGCAGCTACCCCCGGGACAGGGCATCCTACGAGCAGTACTTC
>once|TRBD2|14|TRBV29-1|TRBJ2-7
CSVVLAGVSYEQYF
TGCAGCGTTGTACTAGCGGGAGTGAGCTACGAGCAGTACTTC
>-|-|12|TRBV5-1|TRBJ2-1
CASSGSGNEQFF
TGCGCCAGCAGCGGGAGCGGGAATGAGCAGTTCTTC
>-|TRBD2|16|TRBV7-9|TRBJ2-5
CASSLVASGSGETQYF
TGTGCCAGCAGCTTAGTGGCTAGCGGGTCGGGAGAGACCCAGTACTTC
>-|TRBD1|17|TRBV25-1|TRBJ2-6
CASSRGQGFVGANVLTF
TGTGCCAGCAGTCGAGGACAGGGGTTCGTTGGGGCCAACGTCCTGACTTTC
>-|TRBD1|16|TRBV18|TRBJ2-2
CASSSGQGISSGELFF
TGTGCCAGCTCATCGGGACAGGGTATTTCGTCCGGGGAGCTGTTTTTT
>-|TRBD2|16|TRBV15|TRBJ2-1
CATSRTTSGPSGEQFF
TGTGCCACCAGCAGAACTACTAGCGGGCCCAGTGGTGAGCAGTTCTTC
>-|TRBD1|16|TRBV7-2|TRBJ2-1
CASSTRDRGGHNEQFF
TGTGCCAGCAGCACTAGGGACAGGGGGGGGCACAATGAGCAGTTCTTC
>-|TRBD1|17|TRBV19|TRBJ2-1
CASSILPRQGPSNEQFF
TGTGCCAGTAGTATTCTCCCCCGACAGGGGCCCTCCAATGAGCAGTTCTTC
>-|-|14|TRBV9|TRBJ2-1
CASSVAGGLNEQFF
TGTGCCAGCAGCGTAGCTGGGGGTTTGAATGAGCAGTTCTTC